This is a list of T cell receptor beta chains from one sample in a study of blood T cell repertoires in COVID-19. Clones were read by immunoSEQ multiplex PCR, and TCRdb kept only the in-frame ones, dropping some. This sample has 130,000 to 150,000 clones; around nine tenths occur once, and the top ten carry 2.3%. The source material was peripheral blood. These receptors all stem from a human donor in a cohort sampled during active COVID-19. Both conserved end residues are part of each CDR3. A D gene is named only where the DNA matches it firmly. Not all rows give a size; the values are once, few, many and, for expanded clones, a class.

abundance	v_gene	j_gene	d_gene	CDR3aa	CDR3nt
-	TRBV7-2	TRBJ2-1	-	CASSADRTRYNEQFF	TGTGCCAGCAGCGCTGACAGGACCCGCTACAATGAGCAGTTCTTC
-	TRBV27	TRBJ2-1	TRBD2	CASSTERGLAGNNEQFF	TGTGCCAGCAGCACAGAACGGGGACTAGCGGGTAACAATGAGCAGTTCTTC
-	TRBV29-1	TRBJ1-1	TRBD1	CSVERAGQGLEAFF	TGCAGCGTTGAGAGAGCGGGACAGGGGCTTGAGGCTTTCTTT
-	TRBV3-1/TRBV3-2	TRBJ2-4	TRBD1	CASSQEDRGVAKNIQYF	TGTGCCAGCAGCCAGGAAGACAGGGGAGTAGCCAAAAACATTCAGTACTTC
few	TRBV2	TRBJ1-5	-	CASSQDRLGSGQPQHF	TGTGCCAGCAGCCAAGATCGATTGGGATCAGGGCAGCCCCAGCATTTT
-	TRBV20-1	TRBJ2-7	-	CSARTSREQYF	TGCAGTGCTAGAACCTCACGGGAGCAGTACTTC
-	TRBV4-3	TRBJ2-5	-	CASSQYRGRVETQYF	TGCGCCAGCAGTCAATACAGGGGGAGGGTTGAGACCCAGTACTTC
-	TRBV4-3	TRBJ1-1	TRBD1	CASSRTGDTEAFF	TGCGCCAGCAGCCGTACAGGGGACACTGAAGCTTTCTTT
-	TRBV5-1	TRBJ1-6	-	CASSYDSSYNSPLHF	TGCGCCAGCAGCTACGACTCCTCCTATAATTCACCCCTCCACTTT
-	TRBV5-4	TRBJ2-5	-	CASSLGQEETQYF	TGTGCCAGCAGCTTGGGGCAAGAAGAGACCCAGTACTTC
-	TRBV30	TRBJ2-7	-	CAWTTGSEQYF	TGTGCCTGGACCACAGGGTCCGAGCAGTACTTC
-	TRBV28	TRBJ1-2	TRBD1	CASRETGYGYTF	TGTGCCAGCAGAGAGACAGGGTATGGCTACACCTTC
-	TRBV7-8	TRBJ1-1	-	CASSYYGGKDTEAFF	TGTGCCAGCAGCTATTATGGGGGGAAAGACACTGAAGCTTTCTTT
-	TRBV19	TRBJ2-2	-	CASTTVQLGTGELFF	TGTGCCAGTACCACGGTACAGTTAGGTACCGGGGAGCTGTTTTTT
-	TRBV29-1	TRBJ2-7	TRBD2	CSAGPAGGNEQYF	TGCAGCGCAGGGCCAGCGGGGGGAAATGAGCAGTACTTC
-	TRBV6-1	TRBJ2-7	TRBD2	CASSDGLAGWVGEQYF	TGTGCCAGCAGTGATGGACTAGCGGGATGGGTGGGCGAGCAGTACTTC
-	TRBV28	TRBJ2-7	-	CASSLRYPSYEQYF	TGTGCCAGCAGTTTGCGGTACCCCTCCTACGAGCAGTACTTC
-	TRBV5-5	TRBJ1-2	TRBD1	CASSPYETGGNYGYTF	TGTGCCAGCAGCCCATATGAGACAGGGGGCAACTATGGCTACACCTTC
-	TRBV5-6	TRBJ2-3	TRBD2	CASSPGLADSTDTQYF	TGTGCCAGCAGCCCGGGACTAGCGGATAGCACAGATACGCAGTATTTT
-	TRBV4-3	TRBJ2-1	TRBD2	CASSQELAGSSYNEQFF	TGCGCCAGCAGCCAAGAACTAGCGGGGAGCTCCTACAATGAGCAGTTCTTC
once	TRBV6-2/TRBV6-3	TRBJ2-3	TRBD2	CASSYLFTSGSTDTQYF	TGTGCCAGCAGTTACCTGTTCACTAGCGGGAGCACAGATACGCAGTATTTT
once	TRBV7-2	TRBJ1-3	-	CASSYQGTYGNTIYF	TGTGCCAGCAGCTACCAGGGGACGTATGGAAACACCATATATTTT
-	TRBV19	TRBJ2-1	-	CAVGLGSYNEQFF	TGTGCCGTTGGACTGGGCTCCTACAATGAGCAGTTCTTC
once	TRBV28	TRBJ1-2	TRBD1	CASSSPRQGALGGYTF	TGTGCCAGCAGTTCCCCAAGACAGGGGGCTTTAGGGGGCTACACCTTC
-	TRBV15	TRBJ1-2	TRBD1	CATSTVDRGRANYGYTF	TGTGCCACCAGCACAGTGGACAGGGGCCGAGCTAACTATGGCTACACCTTC
-	TRBV25-1	TRBJ1-6	-	CASSEYYSNSPLHF	TGTGCCAGCAGTGAATACTACAGTAATTCACCCCTCCACTTT
-	TRBV20-1	TRBJ2-7	TRBD1	CSASHRGFEREQYF	TGCAGTGCTAGTCACAGGGGATTTGAGCGCGAGCAGTACTTC
-	TRBV6-5	TRBJ1-2	-	CASKVGARGNYGYTF	TGTGCCAGCAAGGTCGGCGCGCGGGGTAACTATGGCTACACCTTC
-	TRBV7-2	TRBJ1-2	TRBD1	CASSLSTGDYGYTF	TGTGCCAGCAGCTTATCGACAGGGGACTATGGCTACACCTTC
once	TRBV5-6	TRBJ2-5	TRBD2	CASSFGGTETQYF	TGTGCCAGCAGCTTCGGGGGGACGGAGACCCAGTACTTC
-	TRBV5-6	TRBJ1-1	-	CASSLSLFRGGGTEAFF	TGTGCCAGCAGCTTGTCTTTATTTAGGGGTGGTGGGACTGAAGCTTTCTTT
once	TRBV28	TRBJ1-2	-	CASSFNGVDYGYTF	TGTGCCAGCAGTTTTAACGGTGTGGACTATGGCTACACCTTC
-	TRBV7-2	TRBJ2-7	TRBD2	CASSLGLAGVNEQYF	TGTGCCAGCAGCTTAGGCCTAGCGGGAGTTAACGAGCAGTACTTC
-	TRBV28	TRBJ2-7	TRBD1	CASSYGQGLREQYF	TGTGCCAGCAGTTACGGACAGGGGCTGAGAGAGCAGTACTTC
once	TRBV5-1	TRBJ1-6	-	CASRREGVGNSPLHF	TGCGCCAGCAGGCGAGAGGGGGTGGGTAATTCACCCCTCCACTTT
-	TRBV7-6	TRBJ1-3	-	CASSSPGHDSGNTIYF	TGTGCCAGCAGCAGCCCGGGACACGACTCTGGAAACACCATATATTTT
-	TRBV24-1	TRBJ2-1	TRBD1	CATSDFGQGYNEQFF	TGTGCCACCAGTGATTTTGGACAGGGCTACAATGAGCAGTTCTTC
once	TRBV6-6	TRBJ1-2	-	CASLKKGGQGDGYTF	TGTGCCAGCCTTAAAAAGGGGGGGCAGGGTGACGGCTACACCTTC
-	TRBV7-2	TRBJ1-5	TRBD1	CASSLAVGGDQPQHF	TGTGCCAGCAGCTTAGCGGTAGGGGGCGACCAGCCCCAGCATTTT
-	TRBV5-1	TRBJ1-5	TRBD1	CASSTTGGRNQPQHF	TGCGCCAGCAGCACAACAGGGGGTAGGAATCAGCCCCAGCATTTT
once	TRBV11-2	TRBJ2-2	TRBD2	CASRLAGVTGELFF	TGTGCCAGTAGACTAGCGGGAGTCACCGGGGAGCTGTTTTTT
-	TRBV10-2	TRBJ1-5	-	CASSDPGGQPQHF	TGCGCCAGCAGTGATCCGGGAGGCCAGCCCCAGCATTTT
-	TRBV9	TRBJ2-6	-	CASTGFGGANVLTF	TGTGCCAGCACAGGATTTGGTGGGGCCAACGTCCTGACTTTC
once	TRBV4-2	TRBJ2-2	-	CASSQAPAGVSGELFF	TGTGCCAGCAGCCAAGCCCCCGCAGGGGTGTCCGGGGAGCTGTTTTTT
few	TRBV19	TRBJ2-7	TRBD1	CASSRTGKDEQYF	TGTGCCAGTAGTAGGACAGGGAAGGACGAGCAGTACTTC
-	TRBV11-2	TRBJ1-3	-	CASSPGNTIYF	TGTGCCAGCAGCCCAGGAAACACCATATATTTT
-	TRBV24-1	TRBJ1-4	TRBD1	CATSDRDRTGREKLFF	TGTGCCACCAGTGACCGGGACAGGACGGGTCGAGAAAAACTGTTTTTT